The source of this TCR beta chain is a study of metastatic and nonmetastatic thyroid tumors. Across the study: Repertoires of blood and of tissue (tumor or nodule) from malignant and benign thyroid patients were compared.

Germline V lookup: CDR1 DFQATT, CDR2 SNEGSKA (reference sequence). The CDR3 extends over 17 amino acids. Trimming took 6 bases from V and 5 from J, leaving 28 bases between them. Thyroid surgery took place with no prior treatment in any patient. TCRdb used MiXCR to call clones anew from the PCR reads. This sample has 8,000 to 10,000 clones, with about 22% found just once. This clone is medium-sized by share. The sample comprised tumor tissue. The chain uses TRBV20-1 and TRBJ1-1; a possible D gene is TRBD1 (6 bases). The TCR originated in a female donor with papillary thyroid cancer or a benign thyroid nodule (not recorded which). Some clones in this sample may be carry-over from other donors' samples. In nucleotides, the CDR3 is TGCAGTGCCATCTCGATCCCGGGGGGGCGGGTTCAGACTGAAGCTTTCTTT. Translating it yields CSAISIPGGRVQTEAFF.